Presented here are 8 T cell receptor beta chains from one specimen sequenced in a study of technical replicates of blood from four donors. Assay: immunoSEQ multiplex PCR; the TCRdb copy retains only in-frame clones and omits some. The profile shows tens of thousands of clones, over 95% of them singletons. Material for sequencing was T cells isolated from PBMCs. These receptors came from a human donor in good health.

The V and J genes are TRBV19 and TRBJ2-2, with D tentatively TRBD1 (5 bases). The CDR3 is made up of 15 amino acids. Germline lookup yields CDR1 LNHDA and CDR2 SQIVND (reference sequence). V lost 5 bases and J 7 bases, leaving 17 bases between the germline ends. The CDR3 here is CASSPLQGMGGELFF. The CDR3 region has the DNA TGTGCCAGTAGTCCCCTGCAGGGAATGGGCGGGGAGCTGTTTTTT.

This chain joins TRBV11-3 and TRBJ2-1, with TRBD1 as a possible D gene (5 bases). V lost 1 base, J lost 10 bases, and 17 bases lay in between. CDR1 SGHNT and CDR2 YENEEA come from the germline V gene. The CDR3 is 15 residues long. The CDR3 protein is CASSLVSFQGGEQFF. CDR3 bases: TGTGCCAGCAGCTTAGTCAGCTTTCAGGGCGGAGAGCAGTTCTTC.

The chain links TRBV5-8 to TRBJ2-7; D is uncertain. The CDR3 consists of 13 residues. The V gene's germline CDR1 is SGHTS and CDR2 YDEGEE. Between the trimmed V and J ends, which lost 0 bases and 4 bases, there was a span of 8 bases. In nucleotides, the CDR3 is TGTGCCAGCAGCTTGGTATACGGTTACGAGCAGTACTTC. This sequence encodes CASSLVYGYEQYF. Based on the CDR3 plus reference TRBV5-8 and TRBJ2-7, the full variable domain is EAGVTQSPTHLIKTRGQQATLRCSPISGHTSVYWYQQALGLGLQFLLWYDEGEERNRGNFPPRFSGRQFPNYSSELNVNALELEDSALYLCASSLVYGYEQYFGPGTRLTVT.

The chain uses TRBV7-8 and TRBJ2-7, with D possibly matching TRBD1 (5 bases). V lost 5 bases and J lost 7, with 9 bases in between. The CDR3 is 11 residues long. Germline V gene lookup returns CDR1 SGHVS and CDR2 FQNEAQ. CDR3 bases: TGTGCCAGCAGCCTATCAGGGGAGCAGTACTTC. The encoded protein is CASSLSGEQYF.

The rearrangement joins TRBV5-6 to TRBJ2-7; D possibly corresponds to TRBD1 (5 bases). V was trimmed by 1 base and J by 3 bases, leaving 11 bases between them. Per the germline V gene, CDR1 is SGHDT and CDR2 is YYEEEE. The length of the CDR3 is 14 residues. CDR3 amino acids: CASSLRLGLYEQYF. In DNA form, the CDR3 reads TGTGCCAGCAGCTTGCGCCTGGGGCTCTACGAGCAGTACTTC.

CDR3: CASSVGGSYYNEQFF. CDR3 nucleotide sequence: TGTGCCAGCAGCGTAGGCGGGAGTTACTACAATGAGCAGTTCTTC. The V call is TRBV9, the J call TRBJ2-1, with TRBD2 matching 7 bases. CDR1 is SGDLS and CDR2 is YYNGEE in the germline V gene. Trimming cost V 0 bases and J 3 bases; bases outside gene matches: 3. This CDR3 has 15 residues.

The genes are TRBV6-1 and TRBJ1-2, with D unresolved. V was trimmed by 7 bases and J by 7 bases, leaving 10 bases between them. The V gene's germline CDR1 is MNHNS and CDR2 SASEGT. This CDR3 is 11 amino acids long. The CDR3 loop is CASIQEGGYTF. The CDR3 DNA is TGTGCCAGCATTCAAGAGGGTGGCTACACCTTC.

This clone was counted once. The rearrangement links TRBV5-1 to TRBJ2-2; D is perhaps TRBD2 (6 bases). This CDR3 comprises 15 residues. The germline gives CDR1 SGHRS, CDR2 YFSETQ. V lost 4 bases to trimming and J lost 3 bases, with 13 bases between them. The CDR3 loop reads CASSPEGPDTGELFF. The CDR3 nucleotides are TGCGCCAGCAGCCCGGAGGGCCCGGACACCGGGGAGCTGTTTTTT.